Included here is one T cell receptor beta chain sequence, with context. This specimen comes from a study of cytomegalovirus exposure and HLA in healthy donors. Germline values: CDR1 PRHDT, CDR2 FYEKMQ (reference sequence). V dropped 0 bases and J dropped 3 bases, with 12 bases sitting between them. The CDR3 is 15 amino acids. The primer mix had 60 Vbeta and 13 Jbeta primers. TCRdb's table, derived via immunoSEQ multiplex PCR, lists solely in-frame clones and lacks some. The table includes about 100,000 clones, about 74% detected once. The TCR was taken from a woman in her thirties or forties in good health and CMV-seropositive. Sequenced sample: PBMCs. The J gene is TRBJ2-7, the V gene TRBV13; a possible D gene is TRBD2 (5 bases). The CDR3 protein is CASSLGSGSNYEQYF. CDR3 in DNA: TGTGCCAGCAGCTTAGGCTCGGGATCAAACTACGAGCAGTACTTC. The full variable domain, rest sourced from reference TRBV13 and TRBJ2-7, is AAGVIQSPRHLIKEKRETATLKCYPIPRHDTVYWYQQGPGQDPQFLISFYEKMQSDKGSIPDRFSAQQFSDYHSELNMSSLELGDSALYFCASSLGSGSNYEQYFGPGTRLTVT.